The rows below give T cell receptor beta chains drawn from one sample of a study of OX40 agonist ivuxolimab in advanced cancers. TCRdb's table, derived via immunoSEQ multiplex PCR, lists solely in-frame clones and lacks some. This sample has 25,000 to 30,000 clones, with around 79% found just once. Here the sequenced sample was CD4+ or CD8+ T cells sorted from blood, taken in a trial of the OX40 agonist ivuxolimab. The receptors derive from an adult with an advanced solid tumor such as melanoma, head and neck, liver or kidney cancer. Both conserved end residues are part of each CDR3. Fields, in order: D gene, clone size, J gene, V gene, CDR3 DNA, CDR3 protein. A D gene is named only where the DNA matches it firmly. Clone size is shown for a subset of rows, as once, few, many or a class of expanded clone.

D gene: -
clone size: -
J gene: TRBJ2-7
V gene: TRBV29-1
CDR3 DNA: TGCAGCGTTGAAATCTCCGGGGTTACCTACGAGCAGTACTTC
CDR3 protein: CSVEISGVTYEQYF

D gene: -
clone size: -
J gene: TRBJ2-7
V gene: TRBV5-6
CDR3 DNA: TGTGCCAGCAGCCGGGGCTCGGAAGGGTGGCGGTCCTACGAGCAGTACTTC
CDR3 protein: CASSRGSEGWRSYEQYF

D gene: -
clone size: -
J gene: TRBJ2-1
V gene: TRBV15
CDR3 DNA: TGTGCCACCAGCAGGGTGGTTTTTTCGGTAGCGCAAGGGGATGAGCAGTTCTTC
CDR3 protein: CATSRVVFSVAQGDEQFF

D gene: TRBD2
clone size: -
J gene: TRBJ2-3
V gene: TRBV4-1
CDR3 DNA: TGCGCCAGCAGCGCACCGGGACTAGCGGGATCGGGCACAGATACGCAGTATTTT
CDR3 protein: CASSAPGLAGSGTDTQYF

D gene: -
clone size: few
J gene: TRBJ2-3
V gene: TRBV30
CDR3 DNA: TGTGCCTGGGGCGGAGAAGTTAGCACAGATACGCAGTATTTT
CDR3 protein: CAWGGEVSTDTQYF

D gene: -
clone size: -
J gene: TRBJ2-1
V gene: TRBV28
CDR3 DNA: TGTGCCAGCAGTCTCCGGAGGCTCTACAATGAGCAGTTCTTC
CDR3 protein: CASSLRRLYNEQFF

D gene: -
clone size: -
J gene: TRBJ1-5
V gene: TRBV7-6
CDR3 DNA: TGTGCCAGCAGCCCTCGGACGGAGGGCAATCAGCCCCAGCATTTT
CDR3 protein: CASSPRTEGNQPQHF

D gene: -
clone size: -
J gene: TRBJ2-2
V gene: TRBV7-9
CDR3 DNA: TGTGCCAGCAGCTTCGGCACCGGGGAGCTGTTTTTT
CDR3 protein: CASSFGTGELFF

D gene: -
clone size: -
J gene: TRBJ2-7
V gene: TRBV5-1
CDR3 DNA: TGCGCCAGCAGCTTGCATAGCAGCTCCTACGAGCAGTACTTC
CDR3 protein: CASSLHSSSYEQYF

D gene: -
clone size: -
J gene: TRBJ2-7
V gene: TRBV28
CDR3 DNA: TGTGCCAGCAGGAGAGGTGCTAGCGTAATCTACGAGCAGTACTTC
CDR3 protein: CASRRGASVIYEQYF

D gene: -
clone size: few
J gene: TRBJ2-7
V gene: TRBV6-6
CDR3 DNA: TGTGCCAGCAGACTCACAGGGCTCCTGGCCGACGAGCAGTACTTC
CDR3 protein: CASRLTGLLADEQYF

D gene: -
clone size: -
J gene: TRBJ2-3
V gene: TRBV9
CDR3 DNA: TGTGCCAGCAGCTTCCCGGGGGTCACAGATACGCAGTATTTT
CDR3 protein: CASSFPGVTDTQYF

D gene: TRBD1
clone size: -
J gene: TRBJ1-2
V gene: TRBV15
CDR3 DNA: TGTGCCACCAGCAGATTACAGGGGGCCTATGGCTACACCTTC
CDR3 protein: CATSRLQGAYGYTF

D gene: TRBD2
clone size: -
J gene: TRBJ2-7
V gene: TRBV13
CDR3 DNA: TGTGCCAGCAGCTTAACTAGCGGGCCGACCTACGAGCAGTACTTC
CDR3 protein: CASSLTSGPTYEQYF

D gene: TRBD1
clone size: once
J gene: TRBJ2-7
V gene: TRBV7-6
CDR3 DNA: TGTGCCAGCAGCACTAGGGGACAGCAATACGAGCAGTACTTC
CDR3 protein: CASSTRGQQYEQYF

D gene: TRBD2
clone size: -
J gene: TRBJ2-7
V gene: TRBV29-1
CDR3 DNA: TGCAGCGTTGAAGTGGCTAGCGGGTATTTGAGACAGTACTTC
CDR3 protein: CSVEVASGYLRQYF

D gene: TRBD1
clone size: -
J gene: TRBJ2-3
V gene: TRBV29-1
CDR3 DNA: TGCAGCGTTGTTGGAGTGGACAGGGGCCTCATCGTCAACACAGATACGCAGTATTTT
CDR3 protein: CSVVGVDRGLIVNTDTQYF

D gene: -
clone size: -
J gene: TRBJ1-2
V gene: TRBV5-6
CDR3 DNA: TGTGCCAGCAGCCAGGGCGTACGCTACACCTTC
CDR3 protein: CASSQGVRYTF

D gene: -
clone size: -
J gene: TRBJ2-1
V gene: TRBV5-1
CDR3 DNA: TGCGCCAGCAGCACAGACGACGGGGGTCTGGGCAATGAGCAGTTCTTC
CDR3 protein: CASSTDDGGLGNEQFF

D gene: TRBD1
clone size: -
J gene: TRBJ2-7
V gene: TRBV6-6
CDR3 DNA: TGTGCCAGCCGACGGGACAGGGGGGCTGACGAGCAGTACTTC
CDR3 protein: CASRRDRGADEQYF

D gene: -
clone size: -
J gene: TRBJ2-7
V gene: TRBV28
CDR3 DNA: TGTGCCAGCAGTTTAGAGAACCGGGAGCAGTACTTC
CDR3 protein: CASSLENREQYF

D gene: -
clone size: few
J gene: TRBJ2-7
V gene: TRBV28
CDR3 DNA: TGTGCCAGCAGTTTTCTGGACACCGAAGCCTACGAGCAGTACTTC
CDR3 protein: CASSFLDTEAYEQYF

D gene: TRBD1
clone size: -
J gene: TRBJ1-1
V gene: TRBV7-8
CDR3 DNA: TGTGCCAGCAGCTTATCGGACAGGGTTGATTTCTTT
CDR3 protein: CASSLSDRVDFF

D gene: -
clone size: -
J gene: TRBJ2-3
V gene: TRBV13
CDR3 DNA: TGTGCCAGCAGCTCTGGCACAGATACGCAGTATTTT
CDR3 protein: CASSSGTDTQYF

D gene: -
clone size: -
J gene: TRBJ2-7
V gene: TRBV6-1
CDR3 DNA: TGTGCCAGCAGTGAAGGTTTCCCCGAGCAGTACTTC
CDR3 protein: CASSEGFPEQYF

D gene: -
clone size: -
J gene: TRBJ2-7
V gene: TRBV28
CDR3 DNA: TGTGCCAGCAGATTGCCCACCTACGAGCAGTACTTC
CDR3 protein: CASRLPTYEQYF

D gene: -
clone size: -
J gene: TRBJ1-6
V gene: TRBV9
CDR3 DNA: TGTGCCAGCAGCGTAGCCCGAACACAGAATTCACCCCTCCACTTT
CDR3 protein: CASSVARTQNSPLHF

D gene: -
clone size: -
J gene: TRBJ1-1
V gene: TRBV5-8
CDR3 DNA: TGTGCCAGCAGCTTAGTTTCCCTCGCGGGGACTGAAGCTTTCTTT
CDR3 protein: CASSLVSLAGTEAFF

D gene: -
clone size: once
J gene: TRBJ2-7
V gene: TRBV4-1
CDR3 DNA: TGCGCCAGCAGTCAAGTAAACTCCTACGAGCAGTACTTC
CDR3 protein: CASSQVNSYEQYF

D gene: -
clone size: -
J gene: TRBJ1-6
V gene: TRBV7-8
CDR3 DNA: TGTGCCAGCAGCTTAAGGCAGAGCTATAATTCACCCCTCCACTTT
CDR3 protein: CASSLRQSYNSPLHF

D gene: -
clone size: -
J gene: TRBJ1-5
V gene: TRBV19
CDR3 DNA: TGTGCCAGTACCCTTCGAGGGACAAGGGCGAAGCAGCACTATCAGCCCCAGCATTTT
CDR3 protein: CASTLRGTRAKQHYQPQHF

D gene: TRBD1
clone size: -
J gene: TRBJ1-2
V gene: TRBV27
CDR3 DNA: TGTGCCAGCAGCCGACAGGGGGCGGTTGGCTACACCTTC
CDR3 protein: CASSRQGAVGYTF

D gene: -
clone size: -
J gene: TRBJ2-5
V gene: TRBV13
CDR3 DNA: TGTGCCAGCAGCCTTCGGGGAGAAGAGACCCAGTACTTC
CDR3 protein: CASSLRGEETQYF

D gene: -
clone size: -
J gene: TRBJ2-7
V gene: TRBV30
CDR3 DNA: TGTGCCTGGAGTGGACCCCCGGGAACCTCCTACGAGCAGTACTTC
CDR3 protein: CAWSGPPGTSYEQYF

D gene: -
clone size: -
J gene: TRBJ1-4
V gene: TRBV16
CDR3 DNA: TGTGCCAGCAGCCAAGGGTCAGGGAAGGAAAAACTGTTTTTT
CDR3 protein: CASSQGSGKEKLFF

D gene: -
clone size: -
J gene: TRBJ2-5
V gene: TRBV4-1
CDR3 DNA: TGCGCCAGCAGCCAAGTCGGAGGCACACAAGAGACCCAGTACTTC
CDR3 protein: CASSQVGGTQETQYF